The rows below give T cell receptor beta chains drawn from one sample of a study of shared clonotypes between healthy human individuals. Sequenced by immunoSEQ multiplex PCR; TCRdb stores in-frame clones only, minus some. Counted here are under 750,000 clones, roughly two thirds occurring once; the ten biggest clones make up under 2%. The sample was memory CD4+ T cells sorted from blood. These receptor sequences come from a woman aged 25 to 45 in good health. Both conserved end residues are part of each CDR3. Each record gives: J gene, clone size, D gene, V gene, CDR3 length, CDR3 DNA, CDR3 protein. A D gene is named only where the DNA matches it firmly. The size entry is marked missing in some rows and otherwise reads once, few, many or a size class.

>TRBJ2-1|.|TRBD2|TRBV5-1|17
TGCGCCAGCAGACACAACCCCGGGACTAGCTCCTACAATGAGCAGTTCTTC
CASRHNPGTSSYNEQFF
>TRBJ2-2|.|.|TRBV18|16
TGTGCCAGCTCACGGCCGACAGGACGTGAGGTCGGGGAGCTGTTTTTT
CASSRPTGREVGELFF
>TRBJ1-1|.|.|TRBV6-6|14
TGTGCCAGCAGTTACTCGGGGGAAAACACTGAAGCTTTCTTT
CASSYSGENTEAFF
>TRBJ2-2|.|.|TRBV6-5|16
TGTGCCAGCAGTTACCGTTTGCAGATCCCGACCGGGGAGCTGTTTTTT
CASSYRLQIPTGELFF
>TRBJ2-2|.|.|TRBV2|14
TGTGCCAGCAGTGATGAGAGCCGGGTCGGGGAGCTGTTTTTT
CASSDESRVGELFF
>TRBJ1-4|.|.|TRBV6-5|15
TGTGCCAGCAGACCCGGCTGGGGGGGCGTTGAAAAACTGTTTTTT
CASRPGWGGVEKLFF
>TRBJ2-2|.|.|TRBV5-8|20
TGTGCCAGCAGCTTGGAATCCCGGTTTATAGGGCAGGAAGCCACCGGGGAGCTGTTTTTT
CASSLESRFIGQEATGELFF
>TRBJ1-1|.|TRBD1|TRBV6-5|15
TGTGCCAGCAGCCGATCCGGACAGGGGATTACTGAAGCTTTCTTT
CASSRSGQGITEAFF
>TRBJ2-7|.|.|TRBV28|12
TGTGCCAGCAGTTATAGCTGGGGCGAGCAGTACTTC
CASSYSWGEQYF
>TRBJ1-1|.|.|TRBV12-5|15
TGTGCTAGTGGGCGTTTTTATGGGGGTCGGACTGAAGCTTTCTTT
CASGRFYGGRTEAFF
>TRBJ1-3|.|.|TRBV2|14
TGTGCCAGCAGGAACGGGGATCACGGAAACACCATATATTTT
CASRNGDHGNTIYF
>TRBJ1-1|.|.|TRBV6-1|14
TGTGCCAGCAGTATTCTGGGGATGAACACTGAAGCTTTCTTT
CASSILGMNTEAFF
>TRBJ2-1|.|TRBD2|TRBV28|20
TGTGCCAGCAGTTTATATTCTCCGGGACTAGCGGGAGGCCCATACAATGAGCAGTTCTTC
CASSLYSPGLAGGPYNEQFF
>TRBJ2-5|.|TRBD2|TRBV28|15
TGTGCCAGCACCCAGAGCGGGAGAGGGGCCGACACCCAGTACTTC
CASTQSGRGADTQYF
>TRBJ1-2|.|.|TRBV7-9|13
TGTGCCAGCAGTAAAGAATCTTACTATGGCTACACCTTC
CASSKESYYGYTF
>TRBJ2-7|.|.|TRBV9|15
TGTGCCAGCAGCGTTCTACCCGGGGCTCAGAACGAGCAGTACTTC
CASSVLPGAQNEQYF
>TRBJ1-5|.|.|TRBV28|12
TGTGCCAGCAGTTTAAGGCCAAAGCCCCAGCATTTT
CASSLRPKPQHF
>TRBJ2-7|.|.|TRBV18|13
TGTGCCAGCTCACCACTCACAGGCTACGAGCAGTACTTC
CASSPLTGYEQYF
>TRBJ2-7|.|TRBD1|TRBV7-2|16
TGTGCCAGCAGCTTAGACCCGGGACAGGGTTTCGACGAGCAGTACTTC
CASSLDPGQGFDEQYF
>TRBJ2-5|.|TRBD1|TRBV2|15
TGTGCCAGCAGTGATACAGGGGGGTACCAAGAGACCCAGTACTTC
CASSDTGGYQETQYF
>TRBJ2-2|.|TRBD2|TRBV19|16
TGTGCCAGTAATGGGTTGCGGGAGGGCCGTGGCGGGGAGCTGTTTTTT
CASNGLREGRGGELFF
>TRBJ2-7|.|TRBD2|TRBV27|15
TGTGCCAGCAGAATGGGACTAGCGGGACTTTACGAGCAGTACTTC
CASRMGLAGLYEQYF
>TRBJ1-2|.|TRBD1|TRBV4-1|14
TGCGCCAGCAGCCAACAGGGGGGGGGCTATGGCTACACCTTC
CASSQQGGGYGYTF
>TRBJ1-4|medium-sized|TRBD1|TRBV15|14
TGTGCCACCAGCAGGGGACAGGGTAATGAAAAACTGTTTTTT
CATSRGQGNEKLFF
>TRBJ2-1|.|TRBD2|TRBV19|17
TGTGCCAGTAGTATAGGGCCTCGGAGCGGGATCCCTAATGAGCAGTTCTTC
CASSIGPRSGIPNEQFF
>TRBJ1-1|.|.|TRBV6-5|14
TGTGCCAGCAGTTACAGGGAGGAATTCACTGAAGCTTTCTTT
CASSYREEFTEAFF
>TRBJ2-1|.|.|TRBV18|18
TGTGCCAGCTCACCACCCCTGACGGAGGCGGGCTCCTACAATGAGCAGTTCTTC
CASSPPLTEAGSYNEQFF
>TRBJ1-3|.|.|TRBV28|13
TGTGCCAGCAGTTTAGGGAGAGGAAACACCATATATTTT
CASSLGRGNTIYF
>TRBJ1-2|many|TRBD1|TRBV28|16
TGTGCCAGCAGCCCATCCGGGACAGGGATTCACTATGGCTACACCTTC
CASSPSGTGIHYGYTF
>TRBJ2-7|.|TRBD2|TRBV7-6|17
TGTGCCAGCAGCTTAGACCGGACTAGCGGGACTGTGGGCGAGCAGTACTTC
CASSLDRTSGTVGEQYF
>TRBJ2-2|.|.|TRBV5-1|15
TGCGCCAGCACTGCGAGGGCAGGGAACACCGGGGAGCTGTTTTTT
CASTARAGNTGELFF